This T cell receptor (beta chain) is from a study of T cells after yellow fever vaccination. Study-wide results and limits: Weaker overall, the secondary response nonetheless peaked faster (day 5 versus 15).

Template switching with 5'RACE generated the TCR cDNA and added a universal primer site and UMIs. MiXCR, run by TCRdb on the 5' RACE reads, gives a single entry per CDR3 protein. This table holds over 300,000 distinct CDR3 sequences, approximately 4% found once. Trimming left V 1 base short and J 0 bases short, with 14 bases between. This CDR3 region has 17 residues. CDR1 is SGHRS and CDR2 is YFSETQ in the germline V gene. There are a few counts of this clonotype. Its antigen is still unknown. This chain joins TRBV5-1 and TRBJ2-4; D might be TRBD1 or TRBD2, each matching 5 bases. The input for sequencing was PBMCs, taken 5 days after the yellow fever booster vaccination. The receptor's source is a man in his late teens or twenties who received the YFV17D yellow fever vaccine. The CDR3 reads CASSLFLRGVAKNIQYF. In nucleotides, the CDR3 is TGCGCCAGCAGCTTGTTTCTGAGAGGGGTAGCCAAAAACATTCAGTACTTC.